This TCR beta chain was captured by sequencing in a study of cytomegalovirus exposure and HLA in healthy donors. Study-wide points: Immune exposure was documented only through CMV serostatus. Cytomegalovirus association was assigned to about 150 TCR beta chains.

In the case of this clone: Its specificity is unknown.

Trimming took off 2 bases at V and 6 bases at J, with 28 bases between the two ends. This CDR3 comprises 19 residues. Germline V gives CDR1 MRHNA, CDR2 SNTAGT. The PCR had 60 Vbeta and 13 Jbeta primers. Libraries were prepared by immunoSEQ multiplex PCR; TCRdb keeps only in-frame clonotypes and omits some of them. The table records approximately 120,000 clones, 77% of them present only once. This chain joins TRBV6-4 and TRBJ2-5; a weak D match, TRBD1 (5 bases). The clonotype comes from a man aged 35-49 years in good health and CMV-seropositive. Material: PBMCs. The CDR3, as DNA: TGTGCCAGCAGTGACCCCTGGGCAGAAGGGGCCCCCCCTATGAAGACCCAGTACTTC. It translates to CASSDPWAEGAPPMKTQYF.